This TCR beta chain was observed in a study of cytomegalovirus exposure and HLA in healthy donors. This CDR3 has 17 residues. Germline CDR1 reads MDHEN; CDR2 reads SYDVKM. Trimming cost V 8 bases and J 0 bases, with 20 bases left between them. The PCR ran on 60 Vbeta and 13 Jbeta primers. Sequencing was performed with immunoSEQ multiplex PCR; in TCRdb, only in-frame clones are kept and a portion is missing. Of around 100,000 clones in the sample, approximately 79% were seen once. The chain carries TRBV28 and TRBJ1-5, with a weak D call TRBD1 (5 bases). This TCR was sampled from a woman aged 35 to 49 in good health and CMV-seronegative. Material for sequencing was PBMCs. CDR3 sequence (DNA): TGTGCCAGCGAAGGGGCAGATGGTCTTCGTAGCAATCAGCCCCAGCATTTT. It is translated as CASEGADGLRSNQPQHF.